This TCR beta chain was recorded in a study of CD8 T cells in ankylosing spondylitis. Notes on the study in general: As reported, disease-linked clones showed significant enrichment in matched ankylosing spondylitis synovial fluid. Relatively scarce in peripheral blood, disease-linked clones were CD8+. Eight highly homologous variants formed a TCR beta motif that appeared characteristic of ankylosing spondylitis blood.

Making use of molecular barcodes, quantitative 5'-RACE generated TCR beta libraries. TCRdb redid the calling of the 5' RACE reads with MiXCR, one entry per CDR3 protein. The sample yields 250,000 to 300,000 distinct CDR3 sequences, about a sixth seen once. Notes on this clonotype: Antigen specificity is unknown.

Germline-derived CDR1 and CDR2 are LGHNA and YNFKEQ. V lost 7 bases and J lost 1, with 16 bases in between. The CDR3 consists of 15 residues. The receptor comes from a male donor with ankylosing spondylitis or in good health (not recorded which). The V and J genes are TRBV4-2 and TRBJ2-5; D uncertain. The sequencing input was blood, either unsorted or a sorted T cell fraction (not recorded which). The CDR3 is CASKALESVQETQYF. The DNA of the CDR3 is TGTGCCAGCAAAGCTCTAGAATCCGTCCAAGAGACCCAGTACTTC.